Following are 22 T cell receptor beta chains from one sample sequenced in a study of blood T cell repertoires in COVID-19. Libraries were prepared by immunoSEQ multiplex PCR; TCRdb keeps only in-frame clonotypes and omits some of them. The sample holds 150,000 to 200,000 clones, around four fifths seen once. The sample consisted of peripheral blood. The receptor set was obtained from a woman aged 25 to 39 with acute or convalescent COVID-19.

The CDR3 sequence: CASSFPQGQGFAEAFF. CDR3 nucleotides: TGTGCCAGCAGTTTCCCCCAGGGACAGGGGTTCGCTGAAGCTTTCTTT. J is TRBJ1-1 and V is TRBV28; TRBD1 matches at 10 bases. Unmatched junction bases numbered 10, after V lost 3 bases and J lost 6 bases. CDR1 is MDHEN, CDR2 SYDVKM, per germline. The CDR3 runs 16 residues.

The chain links TRBV5-6 to TRBJ1-3, with TRBD1 as a possible D gene (6 bases). This CDR3 contains 16 residues. The germline V and J ends were trimmed by 3 bases and 0 bases, with 13 bases remaining between them. Germline CDR1 reads SGHDT; CDR2 reads YYEEEE. The CDR3 DNA follows: TGTGCCAGCAGCTCTACAGGGATAAGCTCTGGAAACACCATATATTTT. This encodes CASSSTGISSGNTIYF. Using reference TRBV5-6 and TRBJ1-3 for the parts outside the CDR3, the full variable domain is DAGVTQSPTHLIKTRGQQVTLRCSPKSGHDTVSWYQQALGQGPQFIFQYYEEEERQRGNFPDRFSGHQFPNYSSELNVNALLLGDSALYLCASSSTGISSGNTIYFGEGSWLTVV.

J is TRBJ1-2 and V is TRBV6-4; 7 positions agree with TRBD1. CDR1 is MRHNA and CDR2 is SNTAGT in the germline V gene. Losses at the gene ends were 0 bases for V and 7 bases for J; bases not matched to a gene: 5. The CDR3 runs to 14 residues. CDR3: CASSDSTGMSGYTF. CDR3 sequence (DNA): TGTGCCAGCAGTGACTCGACAGGGATGAGTGGCTACACCTTC.

This rearrangement joins TRBV3-1 (or the pseudogene TRBV3-2) to TRBJ2-4; 7 positions match TRBD1. V gave up 3 bases and J gave up 8 bases; unmatched junction bases: 1. The CDR3 totals 12 residues. CDR1 is LGHDT and CDR2 is YNNKEL in the germline V gene (reference sequence). The CDR3 DNA reads as TGTGCCAGCAGCCAGACAGGGCACATTCAGTACTTC. Amino acid sequence: CASSQTGHIQYF.

The CDR3 sequence: CASSPGLREQFF. The CDR3 nucleotides read TGTGCCAGCAGTCCCGGACTTAGGGAGCAGTTCTTC. The chain has TRBV28 and TRBJ2-1; tentative D call: TRBD2 (5 bases). Germline values: CDR1 MDHEN, CDR2 SYDVKM. The CDR3 is made up of 12 amino acids. V gave up 5 bases and J gave up 10 bases, with 12 bases separating them.

This clone was seen more than once but under ten times. The rearrangement uses TRBV6-2 or TRBV6-3 and TRBJ2-5; 8 bases are a match to TRBD2. CDR1 and CDR2 from the germline V gene are MNHEY and SVGEGT. This CDR3 spans 11 amino acids. Trimming took 5 bases from V and 13 from J; bases not matched to a gene: 6. In DNA form, the CDR3 reads TGTGCCAGCAGTCCCGGACTAGCTCCGTACTTC. Translation gives CASSPGLAPYF.

The rearrangement links TRBV19 to TRBJ2-2; 7 positions agree with TRBD2. This CDR3 contains 16 residues. V shed 2 bases and J 6 bases; nucleotides not matched to a gene: 9. CDR1 and CDR2 from the germline V gene are LNHDA and SQIVND (reference sequence). The CDR3 region has the DNA TGTGCCAGTAGTATAAGGAGGGCGGGAGAGGCCGGGGAGCTGTTTTTT. This translates into CASSIRRAGEAGELFF. Looking up the rest from reference TRBV19 and TRBJ2-2 gives the full variable domain: DGGITQSPKYLFRKEGQNVTLSCEQNLNHDAMYWYRQDPGQGLRLIYYSQIVNDFQKGDIAEGYSVSREKKESFPLTVTSAQKNPTAFYLCASSIRRAGEAGELFFGEGSRLTVL.

This chain uses TRBV12-3 or TRBV12-4 with TRBJ2-7; the D gene is possibly TRBD1 (6 bases). V lost 3 bases, J lost 5 bases, and 8 bases lay in between. The CDR3 sequence is 12 residues long. CDR3 DNA: TGTGCCAGCAGTTTCAGGGGCAACGAGCAGTACTTC. Its protein product is CASSFRGNEQYF.

The chain combines TRBV2 with TRBJ2-5, with D perhaps matching TRBD2 (5 bases). This CDR3 is 15 amino acids long. CDR1 SNHLY and CDR2 FYNNEI come from the germline V gene. With 1 base removed from V and 4 bases from J, the gap between germline ends came to 13 bases. The CDR3: CASSEGRRVLETQYF. CDR3 coding DNA: TGTGCCAGCAGTGAAGGCCGGCGGGTTTTAGAGACCCAGTACTTC.

The genes are TRBV4-1 and TRBJ2-3; D is unclear. Germline V CDR1 and CDR2: MGHRA, YSYEKL. Trimming took off 2 bases at V and 4 bases at J, with 4 bases between the two ends. The CDR3 spans 12 residues. CDR3 nucleotide sequence: TGCGCCAGCAGCCAATTAGCAGATACGCAGTATTTT. Protein product: CASSQLADTQYF.

The genes are TRBV5-4 and TRBJ2-3; D unclear. The V end lost 4 bases, the J end lost 4 bases, and 7 bases lay between the germline ends. From germline, CDR1 is SGHNT and CDR2 YYREEE (reference sequence). The CDR3 extends over 12 amino acids. The CDR3 bases are TGTGCCAGCAGCGGCGGATCAGATACGCAGTATTTT. Translated, it gives CASSGGSDTQYF.

The rearrangement uses TRBV19 and TRBJ1-2; 8 bases line up with TRBD1. The germline CDR1 and CDR2 sequences are LNHDA and SQIVND (reference sequence). With V trimmed by 9 bases and J by 8 bases, 5 bases remained unmatched. The CDR3 consists of 11 residues. The CDR3 loop reads CASRTGTGYTF. CDR3 nucleotide sequence: TGTGCCAGCAGGACAGGGACGGGCTACACCTTC.

The chain combines TRBV7-2 with TRBJ1-1; D not resolved. V lost 3 bases to trimming and J lost 6 bases, with 14 bases between them. CDR1 and CDR2 (germline): SGHTA, FQGNSA. The CDR3 totals 14 residues. CDR3 protein: CASSLNGGLSEAFF. Here the CDR3 DNA reads TGTGCCAGCAGCTTGAACGGAGGTCTGTCTGAAGCTTTCTTT.

The chain uses TRBV6-2 or TRBV6-3 and TRBJ2-3; a weak D match, TRBD2 (6 bases). Germline CDR1 and CDR2: MNHEY and SVGEGT. CDR3 size: 13 residues. V was shortened by 5 bases and J by 7 bases, with 13 bases between the two germline ends. The DNA for the CDR3 is TGTGCCAGCAGTATTAGCGGACCCTATACGCAGTATTTT. Its protein product is CASSISGPYTQYF.

V usage is TRBV6-5 and J usage is TRBJ2-3; 8 nucleotides line up with TRBD1. CDR1 is MNHEY, CDR2 SVGAGI, per germline. V dropped 2 bases and J dropped 2; count of bases not matched to a gene: 3. This CDR3 has 15 residues. The CDR3 DNA reads as TGTGCCAGCAGTTACGGACAGGGACCCACAGATACGCAGTATTTT. This translates into CASSYGQGPTDTQYF.

The CDR3 DNA is TGTGCCAGCAGCCCTTACAGCTATGGCTACACCTTC. Its translation: CASSPYSYGYTF. This chain links TRBV7-8 with TRBJ1-2; D unclear. Germline assignment: CDR1 SGHVS and CDR2 FQNEAQ. V lost 5 bases and J 4 bases, leaving 8 bases between the germline ends. CDR3 length: 12 amino acids.

Notes on this clone: Other nucleotide sequences in the sample specify the same CDR3. This chain uses TRBV28 with TRBJ2-3; 11 bases are a match to TRBD2. CDR3 size: 15 residues. Germline trimming cut 4 bases from V and 1 base from J; bases unmatched to any gene: 1. CDR1 and CDR2 from the germline V gene are MDHEN and SYDVKM. CDR3 region: CASSSLAGGTDTQYF. CDR3 nucleotide sequence: TGTGCCAGCAGTTCACTAGCGGGGGGCACAGATACGCAGTATTTT. Combining the CDR3 with reference TRBV28 and TRBJ2-3 gives the whole variable domain DVKVTQSSRYLVKRTGEKVFLECVQDMDHENMFWYRQDPGLGLRLIYFSYDVKMKEKGDIPEGYSVSREKKERFSLILESASTNQTSMYLCASSSLAGGTDTQYFGPGTRLTVL.

This clone was observed a single time. The V and J genes are TRBV4-3 and TRBJ1-2; 7 nucleotides line up with TRBD1. The V and J ends lost 1 base and 5 bases, in that order; junction bases with no gene match: 10. Germline V gene sequence: CDR1 LGHNA, CDR2 YSLEER. This CDR3 comprises 16 residues. CDR3 in DNA: TGCGCCAGCAGCCAAGGCTTTACAGGGGATCCATATGGCTACACCTTC. Encoded protein: CASSQGFTGDPYGYTF.

This clone has a handful of counts. The chain couples TRBV6-5 to TRBJ1-2, with 9 bases that match TRBD1. V was pared by 7 bases and J by 7 bases, with 10 bases of the junction left unmatched. The germline gives CDR1 MNHEY, CDR2 SVGAGI. The CDR3 runs to 14 residues. Written as DNA, the CDR3 is TGTGCCAGCAAAAAACTCAACAGGGGGCCTGGCTACACCTTC. This sequence encodes CASKKLNRGPGYTF.

The gene calls are TRBV3-1 (or the pseudogene TRBV3-2) and TRBJ2-7; 11 nucleotides align to TRBD1. CDR1 and CDR2 (germline): LGHDT, YNNKEL (reference sequence). J lost 6 bases, V lost 7 bases, and 14 bases had no gene match. The CDR3 totals 16 residues. The DNA for the CDR3 is TGTGCCAGCAACACAAGGACAGGGGGCAATGGGTGCGAGCAGTACTTC. It codes for CASNTRTGGNGCEQYF.

The V and J genes are TRBV14 and TRBJ2-5; D remains ambiguous. The ends were cut back, 4 bases at V and 9 bases at J, with 9 bases in the middle. In germline, CDR1 is SGHDN, CDR2 FVKESK. The CDR3 length is 11 residues. The CDR3 here is CASSLPVSQYF. DNA of the CDR3: TGTGCCAGCAGCCTTCCCGTCTCCCAGTACTTC.

CDR3 in DNA: TGTGCCAGCAGGTCAGGGATTGGTAGAAACACCATATATTTT. Translating it yields CASRSGIGRNTIYF. This sequence joins TRBV6-5 and TRBJ1-3; D is perhaps TRBD1 (5 bases). This CDR3 is 14 amino acids long. V lost 6 bases to trimming and J lost 5 bases, with 14 bases between them. The germline V gene has CDR1 MNHEY and CDR2 SVGAGI.